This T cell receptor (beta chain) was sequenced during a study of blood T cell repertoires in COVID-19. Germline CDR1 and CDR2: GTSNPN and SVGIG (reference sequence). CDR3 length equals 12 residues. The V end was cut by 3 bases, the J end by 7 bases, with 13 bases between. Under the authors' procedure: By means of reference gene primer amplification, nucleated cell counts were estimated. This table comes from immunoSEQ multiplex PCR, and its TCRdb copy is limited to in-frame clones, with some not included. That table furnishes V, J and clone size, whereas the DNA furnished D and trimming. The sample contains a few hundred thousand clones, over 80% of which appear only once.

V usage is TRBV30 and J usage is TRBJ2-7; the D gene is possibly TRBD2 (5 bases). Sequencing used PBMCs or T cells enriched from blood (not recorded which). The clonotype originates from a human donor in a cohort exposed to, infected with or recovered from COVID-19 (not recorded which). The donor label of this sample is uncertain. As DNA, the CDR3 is TGTGCCTGGAGGGGAGACCCTCGGGAGCAGTACTTC. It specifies CAWRGDPREQYF.